This T cell receptor (beta chain) was profiled in a study of blood T cell repertoires in COVID-19. Study-level background: Donors in the United States, Italy and Spain gave samples during acute or convalescent COVID-19. From T cells, B-cell-depleted T cells, or PBMCs came the material, which was cDNA or gDNA.

This clone has a single count. This CDR3 comprises 14 residues. The J segment lost 8 bases and the V segment lost 5 bases, leaving 11 bases of the junction unmatched. The germline V gene has CDR1 SGHNT and CDR2 YYREEE (reference sequence). How the authors handled the data: The assay estimated nucleated cells by amplifying reference gene primers. Repertoires were generated with immunoSEQ multiplex PCR, while TCRdb's copy carries only in-frame clones and drops some. V and J calls and clone size are copied from that table; D and trimming were computed from the DNA. This sample yields 150,000 to 200,000 clones, of which over 80% are seen a single time; approximately 7.8% belongs to the top ten.

This TCR was recovered from a woman aged 55-75 years with COVID-19, enrolled during active disease. The sequencing input was peripheral blood. The V gene is TRBV5-4, the J gene TRBJ1-2, with 8 bases aligning to TRBD1. The CDR3 region is CASSSDRASVGYTF. DNA of the CDR3: TGTGCCAGCAGTTCGGACAGGGCCTCCGTCGGCTACACCTTC.